The rows below give T cell receptor beta chains drawn from one sample of a study of cytomegalovirus exposure and HLA in healthy donors. TCRdb's table, derived via immunoSEQ multiplex PCR, lists solely in-frame clones and lacks some. Here the sample spans about 200,000 clones, 79% being singletons. Sample: PBMCs. Receptors were obtained from a girl aged 10 to 17 in good health and CMV-seropositive. The CDR3 runs from the conserved cysteine through the conserved F or W. D genes are given only for firm matches. A row's size may be missing; if present it is once, few, many or a size class.

CDR3 DNA: TGTGCCAGTAGTATAGGGATAGGGGTCCAAGAGACCCAGTACTTC
CDR3 protein: CASSIGIGVQETQYF
clone size: -
V gene: TRBV19
D gene: -
J gene: TRBJ2-5

CDR3 DNA: TGTGCCAGCAGCTCCACTCAGGGGAGTCTAGAGACCCAGTACTTC
CDR3 protein: CASSSTQGSLETQYF
clone size: -
V gene: TRBV7-2
D gene: -
J gene: TRBJ2-5

CDR3 DNA: TGCGCCAGCAGCTTGTACGGGACAGGGACCACAGATACGCAGTATTTT
CDR3 protein: CASSLYGTGTTDTQYF
clone size: -
V gene: TRBV5-1
D gene: TRBD1
J gene: TRBJ2-3

CDR3 DNA: TGCGCCAGCAGCCAATCTCAAGCGGGGGGTGCGTACAATGAGCAGTTCTTC
CDR3 protein: CASSQSQAGGAYNEQFF
clone size: few
V gene: TRBV4-3
D gene: TRBD2
J gene: TRBJ2-1

CDR3 DNA: TGTGCCAGCAGCCAAGACCGGGACAGGGACGCCCATACGCAGTATTTT
CDR3 protein: CASSQDRDRDAHTQYF
clone size: -
V gene: TRBV7-9
D gene: TRBD1
J gene: TRBJ2-3

CDR3 DNA: TGTGCCAGCAGTTTAGGGCTAGCTCCCCGTGGGGAGACCCAGTACTTC
CDR3 protein: CASSLGLAPRGETQYF
clone size: -
V gene: TRBV27
D gene: -
J gene: TRBJ2-5

CDR3 DNA: TGTGCCAGCAGCTTATGGGGCGGCCTGAACACTGAAGCTTTCTTT
CDR3 protein: CASSLWGGLNTEAFF
clone size: -
V gene: TRBV11-2
D gene: -
J gene: TRBJ1-1

CDR3 DNA: TGTGCCAGCAGTTCGACAGGGGGCAATTCACCCCTCCACTTT
CDR3 protein: CASSSTGGNSPLHF
clone size: -
V gene: TRBV2
D gene: TRBD1
J gene: TRBJ1-6

CDR3 DNA: TGTGCCAGCGGCGCGGGCTATGGCTACACCTTC
CDR3 protein: CASGAGYGYTF
clone size: -
V gene: TRBV7-9
D gene: -
J gene: TRBJ1-2

CDR3 DNA: TGTGCCAGCAGCGCTCCAGCAACGGGTGAGCAGTTCTTC
CDR3 protein: CASSAPATGEQFF
clone size: -
V gene: TRBV7-9
D gene: -
J gene: TRBJ2-1

CDR3 DNA: TGTGCCAGCAGCTTTATATCAGATACGCAGTATTTT
CDR3 protein: CASSFISDTQYF
clone size: -
V gene: TRBV7-8
D gene: -
J gene: TRBJ2-3

CDR3 DNA: TGTGCCAGCTCACCTTTAACAGGGTTCACTGAAGCTTTCTTT
CDR3 protein: CASSPLTGFTEAFF
clone size: -
V gene: TRBV18
D gene: -
J gene: TRBJ1-1

CDR3 DNA: TGCGCCAGCAGCCAATTAGCGGGGGTGGAGACCCAGTACTTC
CDR3 protein: CASSQLAGVETQYF
clone size: few
V gene: TRBV4-1
D gene: TRBD2
J gene: TRBJ2-5

CDR3 DNA: TGTGCCAGCAGTGAAGTCAGGGAGGCTTTTGAAAAACTGTTTTTT
CDR3 protein: CASSEVREAFEKLFF
clone size: -
V gene: TRBV6-1
D gene: -
J gene: TRBJ1-4

CDR3 DNA: TGCAGCGTTGAGTTGACAGGGTCCCATGAGCAGTTCTTC
CDR3 protein: CSVELTGSHEQFF
clone size: -
V gene: TRBV29-1
D gene: TRBD1
J gene: TRBJ2-1